The TCR beta chain described here comes from a study of CD8 T cells in ankylosing spondylitis. Study outcomes and limitations: What seemed typical of ankylosing spondylitis blood was a TCR beta motif built from several highly homologous variants.

This clonotype was seen a few times. Its matching antigen is unknown. TCRdb called the 5' RACE reads again in MiXCR, with one record for every CDR3 protein. The sample records about 440,000 distinct CDR3 sequences, approximately 17% being singletons. The CDR3 runs 14 residues. The V end lost 2 bases, the J end lost 6 bases, and 12 bases lay between the germline ends. Germline-derived CDR1 and CDR2 are MNHEY and SMNVEV (reference sequence). The sequence was collected from a male donor with ankylosing spondylitis. The chain uses TRBV27 and TRBJ2-3; D not certain. The sequenced sample consisted of blood, either unsorted or a sorted T cell fraction (not recorded which). CDR3 protein: CASSLVDAADTQYF. The CDR3 bases are TGTGCCAGCAGTTTAGTCGATGCCGCGGATACGCAGTATTTT.